This T cell receptor (beta chain) appears in the sequencing data of a study of T cells in Graves' hyperthyroidism and ophthalmopathy. Looking at the study overall: Peripheral blood specimens were obtained at initial diagnosis, prior to any treatment.

This clonotype was recorded at least ten times. After removal of 6 bases from V and 0 bases from J, the junction contained 2 bases not matched to a gene. Germline-derived CDR1 and CDR2 are DFQATT and SNEGSKA (reference sequence). The CDR3 spans 13 residues. The TCR beta CDR3 regions underwent amplification using RNA transcripts as the source. Initially, a first-round RT-PCR of the TCR CDR3 employed the HTBI primer set. MiXCR was run by TCRdb on the multiplex PCR reads, yielding one entry per CDR3 protein. Among hundreds of thousands of distinct CDR3 sequences listed, roughly a sixth were seen once. This receptor was obtained from a woman in her forties or fifties with Graves' hyperthyroidism that later progressed to Graves' ophthalmopathy. Sequencing was carried out using blood. This rearrangement joins TRBV20-1 to TRBJ1-5; 7 positions match TRBD1. The DNA of the CDR3 is TGCAGTGCCCAGGGGGTTAGCAATCAGCCCCAGCATTTT. Protein product: CSAQGVSNQPQHF.